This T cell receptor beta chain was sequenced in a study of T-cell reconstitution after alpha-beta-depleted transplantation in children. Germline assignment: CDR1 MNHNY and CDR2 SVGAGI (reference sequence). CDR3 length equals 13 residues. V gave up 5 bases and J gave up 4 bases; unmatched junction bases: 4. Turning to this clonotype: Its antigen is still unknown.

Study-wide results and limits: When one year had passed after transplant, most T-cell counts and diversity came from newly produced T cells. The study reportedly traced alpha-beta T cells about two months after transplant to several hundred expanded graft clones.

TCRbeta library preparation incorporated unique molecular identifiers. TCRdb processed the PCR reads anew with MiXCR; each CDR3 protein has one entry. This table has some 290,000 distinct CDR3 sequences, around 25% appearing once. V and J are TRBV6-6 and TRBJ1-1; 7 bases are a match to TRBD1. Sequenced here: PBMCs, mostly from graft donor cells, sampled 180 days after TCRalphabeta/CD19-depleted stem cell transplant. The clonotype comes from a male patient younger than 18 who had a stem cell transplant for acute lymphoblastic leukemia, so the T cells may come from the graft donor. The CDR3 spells CASSVTGVTEAFF. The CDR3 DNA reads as TGTGCCAGCAGTGTTACAGGGGTCACTGAAGCTTTCTTT.